The text below deals with one T cell receptor (beta chain). CD45RO-negative CD8 cells positively selected for CCR7 made up the naive population, which excluded terminally differentiated effector memory CD45RA+ cells. The sample comes from a study of shared clonotypes between healthy human individuals. Study in general: The study drew on a couple of women and a few men aged 18 to 49 as donors.

Libraries were prepared by immunoSEQ multiplex PCR; TCRdb keeps only in-frame clonotypes and omits some of them. The sample consists of about 1.9 million clones, about 94% of them appearing once. Germline V gene sequence: CDR1 SNHLY, CDR2 FYNNEI. This CDR3 comprises 15 residues. Germline trimming cut 8 bases from V and 5 bases from J; bases unmatched to any gene: 9. This chain links TRBV2 with TRBJ2-5; 12 bases map to TRBD2. The source material was naive CD8+ T cells from PBMCs. This TCR derives from a man aged 18 to 29 in good health. Some clones in this sample may be carry-over from other donors' samples. The CDR3 coding sequence is TGTGCCAGCCGTAGACTAGCGGGAGTACGGGAGACCCAGTACTTC. Amino acid sequence: CASRRLAGVRETQYF.